This T cell receptor (beta chain) was sequenced in a study of blood T cell repertoires in COVID-19. Study overall: The origin of the acute and convalescent COVID-19 samples was the United States, Italy and Spain.

The germline CDR1 and CDR2 sequences are SGHNT and YYREEE (reference sequence). The CDR3 is 15 residues long. The V gene end was trimmed by 4 bases and the J gene end by 4 bases; junction bases not matched to a gene: 7. Sequencing was performed with immunoSEQ multiplex PCR; in TCRdb, only in-frame clones are kept and a portion is missing. Of about 270,000 clones in the sample, approximately 84% were seen once. The sequenced sample was peripheral blood. V and J are TRBV5-4 and TRBJ1-2, with TRBD1 identical over 10 bases. The origin of this receptor is a human donor with COVID-19, enrolled during active disease. The donor label of this sample is uncertain. The CDR3 DNA is TGTGCCAGCAGCACCGGGACAGGGGTGAGCTATGGCTACACCTTC. Translation: CASSTGTGVSYGYTF.